These 12 T cell receptor beta chains originate from one sample sequenced in a study of blood T cell repertoires in COVID-19. Some clones are missing from TCRdb's copy, which holds only in-frame ones; the method was immunoSEQ multiplex PCR. The data contain more than 45,000 clones, about nine tenths of them singletons. Sample: peripheral blood. The receptor set was obtained from a man older than 75 with acute or convalescent COVID-19.

This clone has a single count. The gene calls are TRBV11-2 and TRBJ2-3, with D possibly being TRBD1 (5 bases). Germline V gives CDR1 SGHAT, CDR2 FQNNGV. The CDR3 has 16 amino acids. V was trimmed by 1 base and J by 3 bases, leaving 14 bases between them. CDR3 nucleotides: TGTGCCAGCAGCTTAGTGTCAGGGTGGGGAACAGATACGCAGTATTTT. It yields the protein CASSLVSGWGTDTQYF.

This rearrangement joins TRBV5-6 to TRBJ1-1; maybe TRBD1 (6 bases). V shed 2 bases and J shed 4 bases, with 12 bases lying between them. The CDR3 length is 14 residues. Germline-derived CDR1 and CDR2 are SGHDT and YYEEEE. CDR3 sequence (DNA): TGTGCCAGCAGCTTCAGGGGTGAGGGCACTGAAGCTTTCTTT. Amino acids: CASSFRGEGTEAFF.

V usage is TRBV6-2 or TRBV6-3 and J usage is TRBJ2-1; TRBD1 aligns across 12 bases. Germline assignment: CDR1 MNHEY and CDR2 SVGEGT. The V and J ends lost 2 bases and 7 bases, in that order; junction bases with no gene match: 3. The CDR3 extends over 15 amino acids. In DNA, the CDR3 is TGTGCCAGCAGTTACCCGGGACAGGGGGCGAATGAGCAGTTCTTC. This translates into CASSYPGQGANEQFF.

This chain connects TRBV29-1 to TRBJ1-1, with 9 bases lining up with TRBD1. This CDR3 contains 16 residues. Trimming cost V 1 base and J 0 bases; bases outside gene matches: 6. CDR1 SQVTM and CDR2 ANQGSEA come from the germline V gene. CDR3 sequence reads: CSVEGGQGSLNTEAFF. DNA of the CDR3: TGCAGCGTTGAAGGGGGACAGGGTTCCCTGAACACTGAAGCTTTCTTT.

The rearrangement uses TRBV5-6 and TRBJ2-3; D might be TRBD2 (5 bases). The germline gives CDR1 SGHDT, CDR2 YYEEEE. The CDR3 runs 14 residues. Deletions cut 4 bases from V and 5 bases from J, with 14 bases between. The CDR3 DNA follows: TGTGCCAGCAGCGAGCGAAACCGGGGAGATACGCAGTATTTT. Translation: CASSERNRGDTQYF.

The chain recombines TRBV10-3 with TRBJ1-3; possibly TRBD1 for D (5 bases). In germline, CDR1 is ENHRY, CDR2 SYGVKD. The V end was cut by 4 bases, the J end by 4 bases, with 11 bases between. This CDR3 comprises 14 residues. CDR3 in amino acids: CAISGGAGGNTIYF. The CDR3 region has the DNA TGTGCCATCAGTGGCGGGGCAGGGGGAAACACCATATATTTT.

The rearrangement links TRBV19 to TRBJ2-7; D perhaps matches TRBD1 (6 bases). The CDR3 runs to 15 residues. V lost 0 bases, J lost 2 bases, and 11 bases lay in between. Germline CDR1 and CDR2: LNHDA and SQIVND (reference sequence). CDR3 protein: CASSIDQTGPYEQYF. The CDR3 DNA is TGTGCCAGTAGTATAGATCAAACAGGGCCCTACGAGCAGTACTTC. Together with reference TRBV19 and TRBJ2-7, the CDR3 gives the full variable domain: DGGITQSPKYLFRKEGQNVTLSCEQNLNHDAMYWYRQDPGQGLRLIYYSQIVNDFQKGDIAEGYSVSREKKESFPLTVTSAQKNPTAFYLCASSIDQTGPYEQYFGPGTRLTVT.

The chain recombines TRBV4-2 with TRBJ1-1, with 7 bases aligning to TRBD1. Germline CDR1 reads LGHNA; CDR2 reads YNFKEQ. Losses at the gene ends were 1 base for V and 4 bases for J; bases not matched to a gene: 3. The CDR3 runs to 14 residues. CDR3: CASSQVAGGTEAFF. In DNA, the CDR3 is TGTGCCAGCAGCCAAGTAGCAGGGGGCACTGAAGCTTTCTTT.

V is TRBV5-1 and J is TRBJ1-2, with D possibly matching TRBD1 (6 bases). The CDR3 is 14 residues long. The V gene's germline CDR1 is SGHRS and CDR2 YFSETQ. The germline V and J ends were trimmed by 4 bases and 1 base, with 11 bases remaining between them. The CDR3 DNA sequence: TGCGCCAGCAGCACACAGGGAAGTAACTATGGCTACACCTTC. The encoded protein is CASSTQGSNYGYTF.

V usage is TRBV6-5 and J usage is TRBJ1-5, with a possible D match to TRBD1 (6 bases). The CDR3 runs 15 residues. Germline CDR1 MNHEY, CDR2 SVGAGI. V gave up 7 bases and J gave up 3 bases, with 16 bases separating them. Here the CDR3 DNA reads TGTGCCAGCAAACCGACAGGACTTTTCAATCAGCCCCAGCATTTT. This gives the protein CASKPTGLFNQPQHF.

The V gene is TRBV19, the J gene TRBJ2-2; 8 nucleotides match TRBD1. With 3 bases clipped from V and 0 bases from J, the junction kept 3 bases outside the gene matches. Germline CDR1 reads LNHDA; CDR2 reads SQIVND (reference sequence). This CDR3 is 16 amino acids long. The CDR3 DNA reads as TGTGCCAGTAGTATGTTACAGGGGGCGAACACCGGGGAGCTGTTTTTT. Protein: CASSMLQGANTGELFF.

This clone came up a few times. Its ends do not fully match the called genes, so a read error is possible. The rearrangement uses TRBV7-7 and TRBJ2-2, with TRBD1 identical over 9 bases. Germline V gene lookup returns CDR1 SSHAT and CDR2 FNYEAQ (reference sequence). The CDR3 is made up of 18 amino acids. CDR3 nucleotides: TGTGCTAGCAGCCCATCGGGACAGGGTGTAGTGTTAACCGGGGAGCTGTTTTTT. This codes for CASSPSGQGVVLTGELFF.